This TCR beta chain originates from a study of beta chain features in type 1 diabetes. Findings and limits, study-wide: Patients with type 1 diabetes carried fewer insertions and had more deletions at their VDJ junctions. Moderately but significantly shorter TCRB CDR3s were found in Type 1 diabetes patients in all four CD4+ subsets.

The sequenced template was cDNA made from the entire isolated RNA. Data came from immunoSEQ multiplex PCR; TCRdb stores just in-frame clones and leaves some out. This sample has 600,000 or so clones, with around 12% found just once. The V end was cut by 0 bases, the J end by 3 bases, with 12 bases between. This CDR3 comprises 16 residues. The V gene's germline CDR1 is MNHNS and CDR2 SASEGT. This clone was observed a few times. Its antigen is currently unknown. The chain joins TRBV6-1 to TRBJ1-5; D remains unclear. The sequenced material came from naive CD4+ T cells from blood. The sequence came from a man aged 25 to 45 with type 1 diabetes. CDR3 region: CASSEAAGVNNQPQHF. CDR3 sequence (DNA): TGTGCCAGCAGTGAAGCAGCGGGTGTGAACAATCAGCCCCAGCATTTT.